The 15 T cell receptor beta chains in this list originate from one sample, sequenced in a study of blood T cell repertoires in COVID-19 (dated by TCRdb to 2020 to 2021). Library preparation was by the immunoSEQ multiplex PCR assay. The table comes from immuneACCESS by way of TCRdb, which keeps in-frame sequences with V and J called. Part of the clones is missing from these tables; in studies checked, under half for an unresolved V gene and the rest for unknown reasons. The sample yields under 250,000 clones; around four fifths were counted once. The ten top clones hold around 6.5% of the sample. The sample taken for sequencing was peripheral blood. All receptors derive from a woman aged 55-69 years with active or convalescent COVID-19.

This rearrangement joins TRBV3-1 (or the pseudogene TRBV3-2) to TRBJ2-7; 15 bases match TRBD2. The CDR3 is 17 residues long. In germline, CDR1 is LGHDT, CDR2 YNNKEL (reference sequence). V lost 1 base to trimming and J lost 3 bases; unmatched junction nucleotides: 4. The CDR3 loop is CASSQVGLAGGNYEQYF. The DNA of the CDR3 is TGTGCCAGCAGCCAAGTGGGACTAGCGGGAGGAAACTACGAGCAGTACTTC.

This clone was detected a few times. The rearrangement links TRBV10-3 to TRBJ2-7; TRBD2 might be the D (5 bases). This CDR3 is built from 15 residues. Germline V gene sequence: CDR1 ENHRY, CDR2 SYGVKD. With 6 bases removed from V and 5 bases from J, the gap between germline ends came to 20 bases. CDR3 sequence (DNA): TGTGCCATCAGGAGCGGCCGTGCGGGCCTGGACGAGCAGTACGTC. Translated: CAIRSGRAGLDEQYV.

The V gene is TRBV5-1, the J gene TRBJ2-2; D is undetermined. The V gene's germline CDR1 is SGHRS and CDR2 YFSETQ. The CDR3 runs to 14 residues. The V end lost 0 bases, the J end lost 0 bases, and 3 bases lay between the germline ends. The CDR3 sequence is CASSLGPNTGELFF. The CDR3 DNA sequence: TGCGCCAGCAGCTTGGGGCCGAACACCGGGGAGCTGTTTTTT.

J is TRBJ2-5 and V is TRBV5-6; TRBD1 might be the D (6 bases). V was clipped by 0 bases and J by 5 bases, with 14 bases between them. CDR1 and CDR2 from the germline V gene are SGHDT and YYEEEE. The CDR3 has 15 amino acids. The CDR3 coding sequence is TGTGCCAGCAGCTTGGTCCAGGGGAGAAGGGAGACCCAGTACTTC. It codes for CASSLVQGRRETQYF.

The chain combines TRBV7-8 with TRBJ1-2, with 8 positions matching TRBD1. From germline, CDR1 is SGHVS and CDR2 FQNEAQ. The CDR3 is 18 amino acids. V shed 6 bases, J shed 3 bases, and the junction held 18 bases outside the gene matches. The CDR3 nucleotides are TGTGCCAGCAGAGAGCTAGGGTCAGGGGGCGCGTCGGACTATGGCTACACCTTC. Translated, it gives CASRELGSGGASDYGYTF. The full variable domain, with the rest looked up from reference TRBV7-8 and TRBJ1-2, is GAGVSQSPRYKVAKRGQDVALRCDPISGHVSLFWYQQALGQGPEFLTYFQNEAQLDKSGLPSDRFFAERPEGSVSTLKIQRTQQEDSAVYLCASRELGSGGASDYGYTFGSGTRLTVV.

This clone has a single count. Distinct nucleotide sequences in the sample also encode this CDR3. The CDR3 loop reads CASSPAGGNQPQHF. CDR3 nucleotide sequence: TGTGCCAGCTCACCGGCAGGGGGGAATCAGCCCCAGCATTTT. V gene TRBV18 combines with J gene TRBJ1-5, with 7 bases that match TRBD1. V shed 3 bases and J 4 bases; nucleotides not matched to a gene: 3. The CDR3 runs to 14 residues. The germline gives CDR1 KGHSH, CDR2 LQKENI.

This chain uses TRBV9 with TRBJ1-2; TRBD1 is a possible D gene (5 bases). The V gene's germline CDR1 is SGDLS and CDR2 YYNGEE. The CDR3 is made up of 15 amino acids. The germline V and J ends were trimmed by 8 bases and 0 bases, with 17 bases remaining between them. CDR3 coding DNA: TGTGCCAGTGGGTCAGGGTCGGCGTCTAACTATGGCTACACCTTC. It encodes CASGSGSASNYGYTF.

This clone was seen once. The rearrangement links TRBV11-2 to TRBJ1-6, with D uncertain. The CDR3 runs to 12 residues. Germline V gene data show CDR1 as SGHAT and CDR2 as FQNNGV. Between the trimmed V and J ends, which lost 0 bases and 10 bases, there was a span of 4 bases. The CDR3 region is CASSLDQSPLHF. The CDR3 DNA sequence: TGTGCCAGCAGCTTAGATCAATCACCCCTCCACTTT.

The chain has TRBV5-1 and TRBJ1-5; D call uncertain. Per germline, CDR1 SGHRS and CDR2 YFSETQ. The V end lost 0 bases, the J end lost 2 bases, and 6 bases lay between the germline ends. The CDR3 is made up of 14 amino acids. For the CDR3, the DNA is TGCGCCAGCAGCTTGGACTCGGGCAATCAGCCCCAGCATTTT. Its protein product is CASSLDSGNQPQHF.

The V call is TRBV6-2 or TRBV6-3, the J call TRBJ1-2; D is unclear. V was clipped by 2 bases and J by 8 bases, with 9 bases between them. This CDR3 is built from 12 residues. Germline-derived CDR1 and CDR2 are MNHEY and SVGEGT. The CDR3 loop is CASSYPVPGYTF. CDR3 nucleotides: TGTGCCAGCAGTTACCCTGTCCCGGGCTACACCTTC.

The chain has TRBV5-8 and TRBJ2-3, with a possible D match to TRBD1 (6 bases). Germline CDR1 and CDR2: SGHTS and YDEGEE. V was trimmed by 4 bases and J by 5 bases, leaving 14 bases between them. This CDR3 has 14 amino acids. The CDR3 sequence: CASSPGQRRDTQYF. CDR3 coding DNA: TGTGCCAGCAGCCCCGGACAGCGCCGAGATACGCAGTATTTT.

This clone was observed a few times. J is TRBJ1-1 and V is TRBV4-1, with D maybe TRBD1 (5 bases). Germline V gene lookup returns CDR1 MGHRA and CDR2 YSYEKL. Trimming pared 3 bases from V and 7 bases from J, leaving 12 bases between. This CDR3 region has 13 residues. The CDR3 nucleotides read TGCGCCAGCAGCCAGGTGGAGGGACTTGAAGCTTTCTTT. Translated, it gives CASSQVEGLEAFF.

The chain joins TRBV5-1 to TRBJ1-2, with D possibly being TRBD1 (5 bases). Germline CDR1 is SGHRS and CDR2 is YFSETQ. This CDR3 is built from 15 residues. The ends were cut back, 0 bases at V and 9 bases at J, with 18 bases in the middle. The DNA for the CDR3 is TGCGCCAGCAGCTTGGGACCAGGGCCCCCCATTAGCTACACCTTC. It yields the protein CASSLGPGPPISYTF.

The chain combines TRBV19 with TRBJ2-3, with 7 positions matching TRBD2. Trimming cost V 5 bases and J 2 bases; bases outside gene matches: 10. The CDR3 is 16 residues long. Per the germline V gene, CDR1 is LNHDA and CDR2 is SQIVND (reference sequence). CDR3: CASSDPGLIFTDTQYF. The CDR3 nucleotides read TGTGCCAGTAGTGATCCGGGACTAATATTCACAGATACGCAGTATTTT.

The DNA for the CDR3 is TGTGCCAGCAGGCTGGTACAGAGCTCTGGAAACACCATATATTTT. Its protein product is CASRLVQSSGNTIYF. The chain couples TRBV11-2 to TRBJ1-3; the D is unclear. Germline values: CDR1 SGHAT, CDR2 FQNNGV. CDR3 length: 15 amino acids. Between the trimmed V and J ends, which lost 6 bases and 0 bases, there was a span of 12 bases.